These T cell receptor beta chains were read from a single sample in a study of cytomegalovirus exposure and HLA in healthy donors. Clones were read by immunoSEQ multiplex PCR, and TCRdb kept only the in-frame ones, dropping some. The sample consists of around 150,000 clones, about 80% of them appearing once. Sequences were obtained from PBMCs. The receptors stem from a woman in her thirties or forties in good health and CMV-seronegative. The conserved cysteine and the conserved F or W are not part of the CDR3 here. Clone size is shown for a subset of rows, as once, few, many or a class of expanded clone.

V: TRBV2; J: TRBJ2-7; size: NA; CDR3: ASSGPAGGSYEQY
V: TRBV5-1; J: TRBJ2-7; size: NA; CDR3: ASSLRAGAGSYEQY
V: TRBV30; J: TRBJ1-4; size: NA; CDR3: AWSGTAREKLF
V: TRBV28; J: TRBJ1-4; size: NA; CDR3: ASSETGGATNEKLF
V: TRBV28; J: TRBJ1-4; size: NA; CDR3: ASSPPTGGNEKLF
V: TRBV19; J: TRBJ1-1; size: NA; CDR3: ASIRAGGAGTEAF
V: TRBV27; J: TRBJ1-5; size: few; CDR3: ASSFRGSNQPQH
V: TRBV5-6; J: TRBJ2-7; size: once; CDR3: ASSHTLAGESYEQY
V: TRBV28; J: TRBJ2-4; size: NA; CDR3: ASRTGSGAKNIQY
V: TRBV30; J: TRBJ2-2; size: NA; CDR3: AWSTSGANTGELF
V: TRBV6-1; J: TRBJ2-7; size: NA; CDR3: ASRTDRLGDYEQY
V: TRBV9; J: TRBJ2-7; size: once; CDR3: ASSLQAGPFYEQY
V: TRBV6-6; J: TRBJ1-1; size: NA; CDR3: ASSYSSEAF
V: TRBV5-1; J: TRBJ1-2; size: NA; CDR3: ASSDSTGTTDGYT
V: TRBV5-1; J: TRBJ1-1; size: NA; CDR3: ASSPQGGNTEAF
V: TRBV7-7; J: TRBJ1-1; size: few; CDR3: ASSSLQGRSGVTEAF
V: TRBV9; J: TRBJ2-2; size: NA; CDR3: ASSVGVFANTGELF
V: TRBV5-1; J: TRBJ2-3; size: NA; CDR3: ASSLYRSTDTQY
V: TRBV28; J: TRBJ2-7; size: NA; CDR3: ASSFMGGTYEQY
V: TRBV19; J: TRBJ2-5; size: NA; CDR3: ASSWQGVGETQY
V: TRBV2; J: TRBJ2-1; size: NA; CDR3: AIDKSTGTYNEQF
V: TRBV6-6; J: TRBJ2-1; size: NA; CDR3: ASSYRSGSSYNEQF
V: TRBV28; J: TRBJ2-1; size: few; CDR3: ASSSSGTSGSLDEQF
V: TRBV15; J: TRBJ2-7; size: once; CDR3: ATSEGLAGKYEQY
V: TRBV23-1; J: TRBJ2-1; size: once; CDR3: ASSRPSGRARSSYNEQF
V: TRBV2; J: TRBJ1-2; size: NA; CDR3: ASSEARGRVNGYT
V: TRBV11-1; J: TRBJ2-7; size: NA; CDR3: ASRRSSGSSYEQY
V: TRBV30; J: TRBJ1-5; size: NA; CDR3: AWSVGGTGNQPQH
V: TRBV7-9; J: TRBJ2-1; size: few; CDR3: ASSSPGEGASSYNEQF
V: TRBV14; J: TRBJ2-1; size: NA; CDR3: ASSLKTIPGDEQF
V: TRBV21-1; J: TRBJ2-4; size: NA; CDR3: ASSNKPGKVTKNIQY
V: TRBV27; J: TRBJ1-2; size: NA; CDR3: ASSLTGMKDGYT
V: TRBV7-9; J: TRBJ2-1; size: once; CDR3: AAGESSGRADEQF
V: TRBV6-1; J: TRBJ1-3; size: NA; CDR3: ASSERGTPGNTIY
V: TRBV7-9; J: TRBJ2-2; size: NA; CDR3: ASSSIRSGELF
V: TRBV6-1; J: TRBJ1-6; size: few; CDR3: ASKPRDRPNSPLH
V: TRBV5-1; J: TRBJ1-1; size: NA; CDR3: ASGGLANTEAF
V: TRBV6-1; J: TRBJ2-5; size: NA; CDR3: ASSVPIAGLQKYQETQY
V: TRBV27; J: TRBJ2-6; size: few; CDR3: ASTSWGAGANVLT
V: TRBV25-1; J: TRBJ1-2; size: NA; CDR3: ASSEWAGGYT
V: TRBV2; J: TRBJ2-7; size: NA; CDR3: ASSEGLAGVYEQY
V: TRBV29-1; J: TRBJ1-3; size: NA; CDR3: SVDRDRENGNTIY